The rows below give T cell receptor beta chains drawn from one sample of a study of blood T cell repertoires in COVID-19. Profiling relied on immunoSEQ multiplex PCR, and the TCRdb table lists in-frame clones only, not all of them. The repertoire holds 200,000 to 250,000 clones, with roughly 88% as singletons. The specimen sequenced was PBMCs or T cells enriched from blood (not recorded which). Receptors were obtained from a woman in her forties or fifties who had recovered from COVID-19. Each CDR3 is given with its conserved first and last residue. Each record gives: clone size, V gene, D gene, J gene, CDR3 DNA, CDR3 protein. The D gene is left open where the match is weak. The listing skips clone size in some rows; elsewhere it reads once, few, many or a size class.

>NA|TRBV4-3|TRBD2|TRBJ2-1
TGCGCCAGCAGCCAAGTCACAGCGGGGGGGCAGTGGGAGCAGTTCTTC
CASSQVTAGGQWEQFF
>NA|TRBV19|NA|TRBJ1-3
TGTGCCAGTAGCCTGGCCCAGGGGTTCTCTGGAAACACCATATATTTT
CASSLAQGFSGNTIYF
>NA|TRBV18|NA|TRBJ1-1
TGTGCCAGCTCTCCACCGTATAGGGGCACTGAAGCTTTCTTT
CASSPPYRGTEAFF
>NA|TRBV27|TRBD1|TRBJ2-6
TGTGCCAGCAGTTTTTCAGGGGGTTACTCTGGGGCCAACGTCCTGACTTTC
CASSFSGGYSGANVLTF
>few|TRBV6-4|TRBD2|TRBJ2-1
TGTGCCAGCAGTGGCGAGGCTAGCGGGGGTTATGAGCAGTTCTTC
CASSGEASGGYEQFF
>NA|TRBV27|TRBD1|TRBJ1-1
TGTGCCAGCACCCCTAGGACAGGGACTGAAGCTTTCTTT
CASTPRTGTEAFF
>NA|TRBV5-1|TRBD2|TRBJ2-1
TGCGCCAGCAGCCCAAGGACTAGCGGGGCGAGCTCCTACAATGAGCAGTTCTTC
CASSPRTSGASSYNEQFF
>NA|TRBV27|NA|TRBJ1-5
TGTGCCAGCAGTCCTGAGGTTAGCAATCAGCCCCAGCATTTT
CASSPEVSNQPQHF
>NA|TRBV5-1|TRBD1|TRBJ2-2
TGCGCCAGCAGCTCCGGGACAGGGGGACCCGGGGAGCTGTTTTTT
CASSSGTGGPGELFF
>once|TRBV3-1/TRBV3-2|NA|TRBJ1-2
TGTGCCAGCAGCCAAGACCCCAACTCCTATGGCTACACCTTC
CASSQDPNSYGYTF
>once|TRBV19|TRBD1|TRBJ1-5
TGTGCCAGTAGTCCGACAGGGGAGCGTCAGCCCCAGCATTTT
CASSPTGERQPQHF
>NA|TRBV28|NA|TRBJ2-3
TGTGCCAGCAGTTTCGGTGCGGAGGCTAGCACAGATACGCAGTATTTT
CASSFGAEASTDTQYF
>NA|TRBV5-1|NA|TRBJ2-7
TGCGCCAGCAGCTTGGCGGGCGGGGGCTACTACGAGCAGTACTTC
CASSLAGGGYYEQYF
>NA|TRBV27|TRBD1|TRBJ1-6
TGTGCCAGCAGTTTCTTTACCGGGACAGGGGGGTTCTATAATTCACCCCTCCACTTT
CASSFFTGTGGFYNSPLHF
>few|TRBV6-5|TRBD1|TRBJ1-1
TGTGCCAGCACTAAAGACAGGGTGAACACTGAAGCTTTCTTT
CASTKDRVNTEAFF
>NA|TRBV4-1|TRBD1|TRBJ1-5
TGCGCCAGCAGCCAAATACCGGGACAGAGATATCAGCCCCAGCATTTT
CASSQIPGQRYQPQHF
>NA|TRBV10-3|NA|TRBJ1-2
TGTGCCATCCGGGGAACGGGACTCCGCCTAGGAAACTATGGCTACACCTTC
CAIRGTGLRLGNYGYTF
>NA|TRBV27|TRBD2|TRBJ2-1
TGTGCCAGCAGTCCGACTAGCGGAGTCTCAAATGAGCAGTTCTTC
CASSPTSGVSNEQFF
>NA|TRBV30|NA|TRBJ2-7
TGTGCCTGGAGTCAGGGGTCTGGCTACGAGCAGTACTTC
CAWSQGSGYEQYF
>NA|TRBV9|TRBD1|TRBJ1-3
TGTGCCAGCAGCGGGCAGGGGGCTAGCACCCGGCGATATTTT
CASSGQGASTRRYF
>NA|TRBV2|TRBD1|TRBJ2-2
TGTGCCAGCAGAGAGACCGGGACAGGGGCCGGGGAGCTGTTTTTT
CASRETGTGAGELFF
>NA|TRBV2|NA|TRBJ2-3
TGTGCCAGCAGTGATACCAGCGGCACAGATACGCAGTATTTT
CASSDTSGTDTQYF
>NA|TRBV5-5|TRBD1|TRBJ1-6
TGTGCCAGCAGCTCCACCGTCCCGGGACAGGCTTCACCCCTCCACTTT
CASSSTVPGQASPLHF
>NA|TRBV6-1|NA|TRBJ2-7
TGTGCCAGCAGTGACAGGGGCCCTACCTACGAGCAGTACTTC
CASSDRGPTYEQYF
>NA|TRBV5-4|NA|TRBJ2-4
TGTGCCAGCAGCTTCAGCCGGGGGAAAAACATTCAGTACTTC
CASSFSRGKNIQYF
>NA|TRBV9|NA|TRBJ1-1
TGTGCCAGCAGCGTAGTGGAGGATTATGAAGCTTTCTTT
CASSVVEDYEAFF